Here is one T cell receptor beta chain with its context. As yet, its antigen is unknown. The CDR3 runs to 14 residues. In germline, CDR1 is MNHEY, CDR2 SMNVEV (reference sequence). The V end was cut by 2 bases, the J end by 7 bases, with 12 bases between. The record originates from a study of identifying expanded T cells in peripheral blood. Overall study findings and caveats: Clone count variance between roughly 2-week samples rose with total template count.

Method: immunoSEQ multiplex PCR; TCRdb's copy keeps in-frame clones and lacks some. The table includes approximately 90,000 clones, about 85% detected once. Material for sequencing was blood. The clonotype was recovered from a person between 18 and 75 years old in good health. The rearrangement links TRBV27 to TRBJ2-1; perhaps TRBD2 as D (6 bases). As DNA, the CDR3 is TGTGCCAGCAGTTTAAGGCAGGCGGGGAATGAGCAGTTCTTC. Protein sequence: CASSLRQAGNEQFF.